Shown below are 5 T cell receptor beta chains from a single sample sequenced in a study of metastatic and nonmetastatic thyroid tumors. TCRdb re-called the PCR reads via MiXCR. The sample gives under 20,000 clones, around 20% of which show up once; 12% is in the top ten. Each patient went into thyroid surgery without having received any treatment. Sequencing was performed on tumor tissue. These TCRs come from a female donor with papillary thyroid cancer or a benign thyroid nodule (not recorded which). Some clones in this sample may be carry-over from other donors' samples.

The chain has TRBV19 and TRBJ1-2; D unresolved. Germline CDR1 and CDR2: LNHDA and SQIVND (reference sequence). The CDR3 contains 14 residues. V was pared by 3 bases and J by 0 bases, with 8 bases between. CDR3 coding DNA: TGTGCCAGTAGTATGATCCTTCCTAACTATGGCTACACCTTC. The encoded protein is CASSMILPNYGYTF.

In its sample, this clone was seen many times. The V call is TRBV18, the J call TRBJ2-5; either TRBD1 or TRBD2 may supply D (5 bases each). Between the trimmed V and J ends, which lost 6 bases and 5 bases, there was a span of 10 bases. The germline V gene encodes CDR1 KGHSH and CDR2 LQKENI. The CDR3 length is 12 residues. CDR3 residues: CASSPEGETQYF. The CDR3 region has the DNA TGTGCCAGCTCTCCCGAGGGGGAGACCCAGTACTTC.

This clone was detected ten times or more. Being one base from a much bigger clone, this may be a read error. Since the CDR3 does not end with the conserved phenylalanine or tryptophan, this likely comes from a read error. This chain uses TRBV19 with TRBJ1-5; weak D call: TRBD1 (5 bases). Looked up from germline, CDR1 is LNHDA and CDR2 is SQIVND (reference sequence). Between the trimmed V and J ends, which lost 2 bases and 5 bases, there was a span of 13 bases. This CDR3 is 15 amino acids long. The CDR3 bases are TGTGCCAGTAGTATACACGACGGGGGGTATCAGCCCCAGCATCTT. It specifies CASSIHDGGYQPQHL.

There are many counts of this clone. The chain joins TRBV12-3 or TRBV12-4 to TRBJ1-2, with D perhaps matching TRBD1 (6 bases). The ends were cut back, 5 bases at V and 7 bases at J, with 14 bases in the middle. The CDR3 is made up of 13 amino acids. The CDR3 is CASSTGPAGGYTF. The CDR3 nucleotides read TGTGCCAGCAGTACAGGGCCCGCCGGTGGCTACACCTTC.

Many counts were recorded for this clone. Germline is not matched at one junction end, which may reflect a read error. The CDR3 sequence is CASRDSSYNERFF. CDR3 sequence (DNA): TGTGCCAGCAGGGACAGCTCCTACAATGAGCGGTTCTTC. The V and J genes are TRBV5-8 and TRBJ2-1, with D tentatively TRBD1 (6 bases). Germline CDR1 SGHTS, CDR2 YDEGEE. This CDR3 contains 13 residues. The full variable domain, completed using reference TRBV5-8 and TRBJ2-1, is EAGVTQSPTHLIKTRGQQATLRCSPISGHTSVYWYQQALGLGLQFLLWYDEGEERNRGNFPPRFSGRQFPNYSSELNVNALELEDSALYLCASRDSSYNERFFGPGTRLTVL.